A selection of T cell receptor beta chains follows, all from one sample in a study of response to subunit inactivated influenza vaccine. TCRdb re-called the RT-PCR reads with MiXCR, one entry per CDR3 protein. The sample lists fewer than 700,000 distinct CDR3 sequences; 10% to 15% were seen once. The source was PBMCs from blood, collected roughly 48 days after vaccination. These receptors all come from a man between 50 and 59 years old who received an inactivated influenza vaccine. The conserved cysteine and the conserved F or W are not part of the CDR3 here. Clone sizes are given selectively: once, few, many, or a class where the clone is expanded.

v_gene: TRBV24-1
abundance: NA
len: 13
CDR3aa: ATSDFGDRGNIQY

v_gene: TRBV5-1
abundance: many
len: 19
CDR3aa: ASSLATGLAGVSRSYNEQF

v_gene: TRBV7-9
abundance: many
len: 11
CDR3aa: ASSLAGGSEQY

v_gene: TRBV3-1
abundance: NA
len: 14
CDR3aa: ASSHPRGLADRTQY

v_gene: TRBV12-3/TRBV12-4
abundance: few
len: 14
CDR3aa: ASSPGQGIAKNIQY

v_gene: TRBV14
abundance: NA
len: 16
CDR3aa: ASSHSRPGQGRGTEAF

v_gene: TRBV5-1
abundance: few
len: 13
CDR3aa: ASSFYRGQNYGYT

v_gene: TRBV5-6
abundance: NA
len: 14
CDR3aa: ASSLGRAYSNQPQH

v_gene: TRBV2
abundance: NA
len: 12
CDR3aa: ASKSREPGQPQH

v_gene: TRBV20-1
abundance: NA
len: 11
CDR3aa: SAKTGSSYEQY

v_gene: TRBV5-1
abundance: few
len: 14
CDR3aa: ASEKGYSTDTGELF

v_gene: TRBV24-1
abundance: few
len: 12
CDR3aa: ATSGESASDTQY

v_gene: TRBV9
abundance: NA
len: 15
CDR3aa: ASSVAQGGGNTGELF

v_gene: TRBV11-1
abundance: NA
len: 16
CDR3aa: ASSLGRRTGANTDTQY

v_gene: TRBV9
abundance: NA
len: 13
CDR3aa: ASSFLPGTTYEQY

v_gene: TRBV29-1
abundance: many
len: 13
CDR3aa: SAHGADLGYNEQF

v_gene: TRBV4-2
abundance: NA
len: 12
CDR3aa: ASSSRTGGYGYT